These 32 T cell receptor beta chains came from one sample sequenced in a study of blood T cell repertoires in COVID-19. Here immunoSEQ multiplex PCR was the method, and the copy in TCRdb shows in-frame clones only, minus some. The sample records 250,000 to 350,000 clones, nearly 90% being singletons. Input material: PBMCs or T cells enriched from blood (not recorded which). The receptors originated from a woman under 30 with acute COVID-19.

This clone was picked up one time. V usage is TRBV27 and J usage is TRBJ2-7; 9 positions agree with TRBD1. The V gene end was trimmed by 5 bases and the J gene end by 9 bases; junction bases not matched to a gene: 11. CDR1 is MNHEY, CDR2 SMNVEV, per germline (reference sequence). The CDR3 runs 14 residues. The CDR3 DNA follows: TGTGCCAGCAGTCCGGGACAGGGTCCTGATCGGCAGTACTTC. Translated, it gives CASSPGQGPDRQYF.

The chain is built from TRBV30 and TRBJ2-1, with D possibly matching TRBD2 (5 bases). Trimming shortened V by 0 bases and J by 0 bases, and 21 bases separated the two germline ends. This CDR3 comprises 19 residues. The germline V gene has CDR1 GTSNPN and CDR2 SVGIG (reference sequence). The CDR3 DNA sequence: TGTGCCTGGAGTGTACGACTTGGAGGTCTGATCTCCTCCTACAATGAGCAGTTCTTC. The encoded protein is CAWSVRLGGLISSYNEQFF. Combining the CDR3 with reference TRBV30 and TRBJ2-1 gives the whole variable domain SQTIHQWPATLVQPVGSPLSLECTVEGTSNPNLYWYRQAAGRGLQLLFYSVGIGQISSEVPQNLSASRPQDRQFILSSKKLLLSDSGFYLCAWSVRLGGLISSYNEQFFGPGTRLTVL.

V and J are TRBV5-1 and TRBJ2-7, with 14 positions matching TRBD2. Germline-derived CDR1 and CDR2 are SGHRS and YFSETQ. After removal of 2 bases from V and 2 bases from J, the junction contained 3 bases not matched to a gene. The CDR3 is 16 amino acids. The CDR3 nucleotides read TGCGCCAGCAGCTTCGGACTAGCGGGAGGACCCTACGAGCAGTACTTC. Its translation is CASSFGLAGGPYEQYF.

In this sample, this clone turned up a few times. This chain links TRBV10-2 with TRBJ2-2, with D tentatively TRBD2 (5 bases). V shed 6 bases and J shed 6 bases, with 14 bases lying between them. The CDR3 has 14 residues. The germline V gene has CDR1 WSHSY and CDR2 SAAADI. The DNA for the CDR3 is TGCGCCAGCAGGCCCGGACTCGGGGCCGGGGAGCTGTTTTTT. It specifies CASRPGLGAGELFF.

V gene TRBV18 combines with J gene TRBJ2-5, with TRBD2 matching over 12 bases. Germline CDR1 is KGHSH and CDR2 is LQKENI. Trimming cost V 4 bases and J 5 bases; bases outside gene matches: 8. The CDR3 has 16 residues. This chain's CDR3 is CASSLGASGREETQYF. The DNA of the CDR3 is TGTGCCAGCTCACTGGGAGCTAGCGGGAGGGAGGAGACCCAGTACTTC.

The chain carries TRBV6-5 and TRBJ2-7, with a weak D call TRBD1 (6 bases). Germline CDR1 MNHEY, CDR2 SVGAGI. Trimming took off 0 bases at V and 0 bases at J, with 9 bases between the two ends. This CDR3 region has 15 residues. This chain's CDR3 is CASSYSAGASYEQYF. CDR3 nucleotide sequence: TGTGCCAGCAGTTACTCGGCAGGGGCCTCCTACGAGCAGTACTTC.

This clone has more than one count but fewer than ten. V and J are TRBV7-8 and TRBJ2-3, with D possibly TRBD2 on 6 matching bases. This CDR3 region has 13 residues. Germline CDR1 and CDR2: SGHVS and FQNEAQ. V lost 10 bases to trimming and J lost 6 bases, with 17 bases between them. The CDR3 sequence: CATTRGSSDTQYF. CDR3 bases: TGTGCCACCACACGGGGGAGTTCGGATACGCAGTATTTT.

The CDR3 DNA reads TGTGCCAGCAGTTTTCTGGCGGGTGACCCCAATGAGCAGTTCTTC. Translation gives CASSFLAGDPNEQFF. The chain links TRBV28 to TRBJ2-1; D possibly corresponds to TRBD2 (5 bases). Trimming removed 3 bases at V and 6 bases at J, with 15 bases between. This CDR3 region has 15 residues. The germline CDR1 and CDR2 sequences are MDHEN and SYDVKM.

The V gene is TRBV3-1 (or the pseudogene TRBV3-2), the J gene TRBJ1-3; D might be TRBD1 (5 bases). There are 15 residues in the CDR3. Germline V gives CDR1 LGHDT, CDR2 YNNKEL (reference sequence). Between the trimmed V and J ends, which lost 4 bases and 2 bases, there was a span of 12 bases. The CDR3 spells CASSPDINPGNTIYF. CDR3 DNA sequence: TGTGCCAGCAGCCCGGACATTAACCCTGGAAACACCATATATTTT.

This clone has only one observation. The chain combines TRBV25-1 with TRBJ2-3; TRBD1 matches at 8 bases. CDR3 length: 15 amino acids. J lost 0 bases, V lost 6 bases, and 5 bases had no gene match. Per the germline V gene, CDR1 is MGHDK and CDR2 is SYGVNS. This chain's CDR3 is CASRKDRASTDTQYF. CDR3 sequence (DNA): TGTGCCAGCAGAAAGGACAGGGCGAGCACAGATACGCAGTATTTT.

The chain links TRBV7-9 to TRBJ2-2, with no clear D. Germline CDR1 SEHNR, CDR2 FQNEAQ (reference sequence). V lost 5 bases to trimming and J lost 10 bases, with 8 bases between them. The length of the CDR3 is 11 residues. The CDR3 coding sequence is TGTGCCAGCAGCCCCTCAGAGGAGCTGTTTTTT. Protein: CASSPSEELFF.

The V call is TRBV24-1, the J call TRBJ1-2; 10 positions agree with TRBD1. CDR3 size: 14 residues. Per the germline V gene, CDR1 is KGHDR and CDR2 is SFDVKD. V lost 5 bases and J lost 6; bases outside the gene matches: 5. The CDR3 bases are TGTGCCACCAGTGCGGGACAGGGGACGGATGGCTACACCTTC. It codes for CATSAGQGTDGYTF.

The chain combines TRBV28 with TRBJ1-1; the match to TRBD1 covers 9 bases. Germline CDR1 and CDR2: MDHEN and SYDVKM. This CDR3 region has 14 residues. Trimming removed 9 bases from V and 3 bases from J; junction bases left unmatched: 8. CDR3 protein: CASTTGGFHTEAFF. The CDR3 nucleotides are TGTGCCAGTACCACAGGGGGCTTTCACACTGAAGCTTTCTTT.

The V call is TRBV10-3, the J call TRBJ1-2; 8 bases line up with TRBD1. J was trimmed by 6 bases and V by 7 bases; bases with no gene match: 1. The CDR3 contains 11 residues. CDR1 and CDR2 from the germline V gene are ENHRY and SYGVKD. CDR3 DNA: TGTGCCATCACACAGGGGGATGGCTACACCTTC. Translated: CAITQGDGYTF.

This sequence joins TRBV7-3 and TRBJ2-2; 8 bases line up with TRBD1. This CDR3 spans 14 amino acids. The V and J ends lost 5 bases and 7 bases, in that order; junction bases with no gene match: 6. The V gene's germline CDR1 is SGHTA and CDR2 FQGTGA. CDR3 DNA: TGTGCCAGCAGCACCGGACAGGGTGGCGGGGAGCTGTTTTTT. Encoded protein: CASSTGQGGGELFF.

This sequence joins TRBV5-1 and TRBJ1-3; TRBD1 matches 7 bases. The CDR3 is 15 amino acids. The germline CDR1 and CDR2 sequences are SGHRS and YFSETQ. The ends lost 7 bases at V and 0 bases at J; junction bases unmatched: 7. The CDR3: CASQEGAHSGNTIYF. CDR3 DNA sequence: TGCGCCAGCCAGGAGGGGGCCCACTCTGGAAACACCATATATTTT.

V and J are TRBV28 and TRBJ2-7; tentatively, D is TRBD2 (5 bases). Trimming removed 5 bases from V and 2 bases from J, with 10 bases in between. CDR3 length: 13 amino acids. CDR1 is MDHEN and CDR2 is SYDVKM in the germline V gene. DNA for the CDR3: TGTGCCAGCAGTACTACTAGTCCCTACGAGCAGTACTTC. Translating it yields CASSTTSPYEQYF.

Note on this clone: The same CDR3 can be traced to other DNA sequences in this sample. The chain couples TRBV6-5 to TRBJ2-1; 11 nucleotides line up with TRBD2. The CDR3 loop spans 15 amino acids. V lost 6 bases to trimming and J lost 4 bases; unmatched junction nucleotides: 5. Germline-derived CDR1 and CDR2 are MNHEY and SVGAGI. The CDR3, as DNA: TGTGCCAGCAGCTCCGGGACTAGCGGTTACAATGAGCAGTTCTTC. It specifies CASSSGTSGYNEQFF.

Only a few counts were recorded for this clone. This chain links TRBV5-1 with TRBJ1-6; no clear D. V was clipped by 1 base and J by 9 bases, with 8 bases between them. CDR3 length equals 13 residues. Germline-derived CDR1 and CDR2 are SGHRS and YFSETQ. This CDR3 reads CASSLSQRSPLHF. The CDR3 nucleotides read TGCGCCAGCAGCTTGTCTCAGCGTTCACCCCTCCACTTT.

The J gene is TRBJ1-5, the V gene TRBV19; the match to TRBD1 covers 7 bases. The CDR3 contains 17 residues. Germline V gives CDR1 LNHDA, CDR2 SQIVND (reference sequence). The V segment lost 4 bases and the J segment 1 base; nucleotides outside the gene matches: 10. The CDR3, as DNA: TGTGCCAGTAGTAATTTCCTGGGGGACAGAAGCAATCAGCCCCAGCATTTT. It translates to CASSNFLGDRSNQPQHF.

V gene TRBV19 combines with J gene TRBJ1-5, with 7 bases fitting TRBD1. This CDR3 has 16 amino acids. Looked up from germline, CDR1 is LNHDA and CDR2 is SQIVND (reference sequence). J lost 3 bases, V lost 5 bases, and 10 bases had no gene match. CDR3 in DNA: TGTGCCAGTAGTGACTCCACAGGGGTCTACAATCAGCCCCAGCATTTT. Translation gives CASSDSTGVYNQPQHF.

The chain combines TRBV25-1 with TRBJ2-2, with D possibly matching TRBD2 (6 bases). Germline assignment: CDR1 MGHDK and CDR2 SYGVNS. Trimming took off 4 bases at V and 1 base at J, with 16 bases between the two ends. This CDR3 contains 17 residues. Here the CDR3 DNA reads TGTGCCAGCAGTGCCTACCCCGGGACTGAGAACACCGGGGAGCTGTTTTTT. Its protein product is CASSAYPGTENTGELFF.

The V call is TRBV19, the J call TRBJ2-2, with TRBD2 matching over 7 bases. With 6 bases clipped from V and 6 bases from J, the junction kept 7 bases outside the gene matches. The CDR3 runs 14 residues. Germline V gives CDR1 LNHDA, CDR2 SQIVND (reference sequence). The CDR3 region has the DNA TGTGCCAGTAGGACTGGTGCGGGGGCCGGGGAGCTGTTTTTT. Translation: CASRTGAGAGELFF.

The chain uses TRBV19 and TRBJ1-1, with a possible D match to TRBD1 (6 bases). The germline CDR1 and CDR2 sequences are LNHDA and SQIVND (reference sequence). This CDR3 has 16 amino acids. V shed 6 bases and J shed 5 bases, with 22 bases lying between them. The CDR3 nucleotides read TGTGCCAGTAGGATATATGCGGGGGCTGGAGAGACTGAAGCTTTCTTT. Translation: CASRIYAGAGETEAFF.

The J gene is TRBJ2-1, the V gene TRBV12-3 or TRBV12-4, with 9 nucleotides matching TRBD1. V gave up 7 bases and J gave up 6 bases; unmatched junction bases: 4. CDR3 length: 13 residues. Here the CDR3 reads CASTTDRGNEQFF. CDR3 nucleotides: TGTGCCAGCACCACGGACAGGGGCAATGAGCAGTTCTTC.

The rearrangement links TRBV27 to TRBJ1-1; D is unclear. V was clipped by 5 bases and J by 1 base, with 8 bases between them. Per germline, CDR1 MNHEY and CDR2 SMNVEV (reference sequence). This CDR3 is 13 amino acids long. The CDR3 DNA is TGTGCCAGCAGTATGAGAGGGAACACTGAAGCTTTCTTT. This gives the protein CASSMRGNTEAFF.

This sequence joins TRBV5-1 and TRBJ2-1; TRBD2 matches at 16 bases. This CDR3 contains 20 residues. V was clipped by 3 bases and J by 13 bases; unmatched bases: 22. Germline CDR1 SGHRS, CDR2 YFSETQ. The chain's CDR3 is CASSSTLARGLAGGPTPQFF. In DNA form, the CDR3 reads TGCGCCAGCAGCTCAACACTGGCCAGGGGACTAGCGGGAGGGCCAACACCCCAGTTCTTC.

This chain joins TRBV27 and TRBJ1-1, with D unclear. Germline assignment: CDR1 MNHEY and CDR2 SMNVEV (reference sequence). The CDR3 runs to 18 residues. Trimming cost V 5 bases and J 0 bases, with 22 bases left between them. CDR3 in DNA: TGTGCCAGCAGTCCCCCGGGTGAGATCGGTAGTCTGAACACTGAAGCTTTCTTT. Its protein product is CASSPPGEIGSLNTEAFF.

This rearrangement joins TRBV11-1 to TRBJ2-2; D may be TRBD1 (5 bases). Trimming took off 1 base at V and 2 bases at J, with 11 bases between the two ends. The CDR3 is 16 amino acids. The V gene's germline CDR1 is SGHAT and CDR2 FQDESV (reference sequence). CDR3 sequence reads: CASSLVSRENTGELFF. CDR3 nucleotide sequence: TGTGCCAGCAGCTTAGTTTCCAGGGAAAACACCGGGGAGCTGTTTTTT.

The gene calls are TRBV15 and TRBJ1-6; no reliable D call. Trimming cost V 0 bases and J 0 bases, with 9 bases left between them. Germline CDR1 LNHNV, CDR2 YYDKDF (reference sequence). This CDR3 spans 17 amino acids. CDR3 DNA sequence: TGTGCCACCAGCAGAGATGCGGTGAGCTCCTATAATTCACCCCTCCACTTT. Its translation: CATSRDAVSSYNSPLHF. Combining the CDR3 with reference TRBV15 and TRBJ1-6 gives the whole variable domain DAMVIQNPRYQVTQFGKPVTLSCSQTLNHNVMYWYQQKSSQAPKLLFHYYDKDFNNEADTPDNFQSRRPNTSFCFLDIRSPGLGDTAMYLCATSRDAVSSYNSPLHFGNGTRLTVT.

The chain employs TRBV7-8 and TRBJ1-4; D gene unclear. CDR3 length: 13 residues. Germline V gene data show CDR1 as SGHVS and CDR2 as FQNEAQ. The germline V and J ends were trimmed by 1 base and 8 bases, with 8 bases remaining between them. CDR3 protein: CASSLGRSEKLFF. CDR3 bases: TGTGCCAGCAGCTTAGGGAGATCCGAAAAACTGTTTTTT.

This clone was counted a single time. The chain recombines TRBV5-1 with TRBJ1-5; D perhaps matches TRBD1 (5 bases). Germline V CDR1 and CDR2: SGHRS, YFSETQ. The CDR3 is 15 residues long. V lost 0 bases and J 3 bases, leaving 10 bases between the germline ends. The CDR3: CASSLEPGLNQPQHF. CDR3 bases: TGCGCCAGCAGCTTGGAGCCAGGGCTCAATCAGCCCCAGCATTTT.